This entry lists 6 T cell receptor beta chains sequenced from one sample in a study of post-analysis software for immune sequencing data. Study findings and constraints: Patients showed TRBV5-6, TRBV5-1 and TRBV20-1 among a few TRBV segments more frequent than in controls.

Unique molecular identifiers featured in each of the TCR beta cDNA libraries. TCRdb called the PCR reads again in MiXCR, with one record for every CDR3 protein. Altogether 500,000 to 600,000 distinct CDR3 sequences are present, around 40% being singletons, with the ten largest covering under 2%. Their recognized antigens are unknown. Sequencing was performed on blood. The source is a girl between 10 and 17 years old with multiple sclerosis.

The rearrangement links TRBV5-1 to TRBJ2-3, with D perhaps TRBD1 or TRBD2 (5 bases each). The CDR3 consists of 12 residues. The V gene's germline CDR1 is SGHRS and CDR2 YFSETQ. V lost 4 bases, J lost 8 bases, and 11 bases lay in between. In DNA, the CDR3 is TGCGCCAGCAGCGGGGGAGCAGGTACGCAGTATTTT. It is translated as CASSGGAGTQYF.

The CDR3: CASNPKGGDGYTF. Written as DNA, the CDR3 is TGTGCCAGCAACCCAAAGGGAGGCGATGGCTACACCTTC. The chain couples TRBV12-3 or TRBV12-4 to TRBJ1-2; no firm D call. Trimming stripped 7 bases from V and 6 bases from J, with 15 bases between. The CDR3 extends over 13 amino acids.

This clonotype was observed a few times. The chain combines TRBV7-9 with TRBJ2-7; 14 bases map to TRBD2. Germline V lookup: CDR1 SEHNR, CDR2 FQNEAQ (reference sequence). The length of the CDR3 is 18 residues. V shed 5 bases and J 5 bases; nucleotides not matched to a gene: 14. The CDR3 region is CASSPNGGLAGASDEQYF. In DNA form, the CDR3 reads TGTGCCAGCAGCCCGAACGGGGGACTAGCGGGAGCAAGCGACGAGCAGTACTTC.

This chain connects TRBV20-1 to TRBJ2-5; D unclear. Germline loops: CDR1 DFQATT, CDR2 SNEGSKA (reference sequence). The V gene lost 7 bases and the J gene lost 2 bases, with 8 bases spanning the gap. The CDR3 loop spans 11 amino acids. The CDR3 DNA is TGCAGTGGAGGAAGGCAAGAGACCCAGTACTTC. Amino acid sequence: CSGGRQETQYF.

This clonotype turned up a few times. The chain joins TRBV12-3 or TRBV12-4 to TRBJ2-7; D is perhaps TRBD2 (7 bases). Trimming pared 3 bases from V and 3 bases from J, leaving 15 bases between. This CDR3 spans 15 amino acids. The CDR3 DNA reads as TGTGCCAGCAGTTTGGGGGCGGCGGGAGTCTACGAGCAGTACTTC. Protein product: CASSLGAAGVYEQYF.

The chain has TRBV7-2 and TRBJ2-3; 7 bases line up with TRBD2. J lost 0 bases, V lost 6 bases, and 3 bases had no gene match. The length of the CDR3 is 14 residues. Looked up from germline, CDR1 is SGHTA and CDR2 is FQGNSA. The CDR3 DNA sequence: TGTGCCAGCAGACTTAGCGGGAGCACAGATACGCAGTATTTT. It yields the protein CASRLSGSTDTQYF.